These 10 T cell receptor beta chains were all obtained from the same sample, sequenced in a study of shared clonotypes between healthy human individuals. Profiling relied on immunoSEQ multiplex PCR, and the TCRdb table lists in-frame clones only, not all of them. The sample holds fewer than 2.5 million clones; 80% to 95% are singletons and the top ten take approximately 0.37%. Sequenced sample: naive CD4+ T cells from PBMCs. Subset described: CD45RA+ positively selected. All receptors derive from a man between 18 and 35 years old in good health. Some clones in this sample may be carry-over from other donors' samples.

The CDR3 coding sequence is TGTGCCAGCAGTTTGTGGGGTAGCGGGAGGGCCGGTGAGACCCAGTACTTC. Translated, it gives CASSLWGSGRAGETQYF. V gene TRBV28 combines with J gene TRBJ2-5, with TRBD2 identical over 11 bases. Germline V gene data show CDR1 as MDHEN and CDR2 as SYDVKM. There are 17 residues in the CDR3. With 3 bases clipped from V and 5 bases from J, the junction kept 11 bases outside the gene matches.

This CDR3 reads CASSVNMARQQFF. Written as DNA, the CDR3 is TGTGCCAGCAGCGTAAATATGGCCCGGCAGCAGTTCTTC. The V gene is TRBV9, the J gene TRBJ2-1; D remains unclear. Deletions cut 1 base from V and 11 bases from J, with 13 bases between. The germline V gene encodes CDR1 SGDLS and CDR2 YYNGEE. The CDR3 length is 13 residues.

This chain uses TRBV4-3 with TRBJ1-2; D call uncertain. Germline-derived CDR1 and CDR2 are LGHNA and YSLEER. The CDR3 is 15 amino acids. V shed 0 bases and J shed 4 bases, with 12 bases lying between them. CDR3 bases: TGCGCCAGCAGCCAAGATTCCACAGTACTCTATGGCTACACCTTC. Protein sequence: CASSQDSTVLYGYTF.

The CDR3 sequence: CAGTRQVQTEAFF. DNA for the CDR3: TGTGCCGGAACAAGACAGGTTCAAACTGAAGCTTTCTTT. The chain has TRBV7-9 and TRBJ1-1; a possible D gene is TRBD1 (6 bases). The CDR3 sequence is 13 residues long. Germline loops: CDR1 SEHNR, CDR2 FQNEAQ (reference sequence). The ends were cut back, 11 bases at V and 5 bases at J, with 18 bases in the middle.

The chain employs TRBV5-1 and TRBJ1-2; possible D gene TRBD1, 5 bases. V was shortened by 3 bases and J by 8 bases, with 14 bases between the two germline ends. CDR1 is SGHRS, CDR2 YFSETQ, per germline. The length of the CDR3 is 13 residues. CDR3 in DNA: TGCGCCAGCAGCTCCATCGGGGCGCAAGGCTACACCTTC. Protein: CASSSIGAQGYTF.

The chain combines TRBV5-1 with TRBJ2-3, with 9 bases that match TRBD2. The length of the CDR3 is 16 residues. Germline V gene lookup returns CDR1 SGHRS and CDR2 YFSETQ. V lost 1 base, J lost 5 bases, and 8 bases stayed unmatched. In DNA form, the CDR3 reads TGCGCCAGCAGCTTGCGGGCTAGCGGGACGGGAGATACGCAGTATTTT. Its protein is CASSLRASGTGDTQYF.

This chain uses TRBV19 with TRBJ2-3; possibly TRBD2 for D (5 bases). CDR1 is LNHDA, CDR2 SQIVND, per germline (reference sequence). CDR3 length equals 14 residues. With 5 bases removed from V and 1 base from J, the gap between germline ends came to 10 bases. The CDR3 here is CASSQLVGTDTQYF. For the CDR3, the DNA is TGTGCCAGTAGTCAACTAGTCGGCACAGATACGCAGTATTTT. Full variable domain (outside the CDR3, taken from reference TRBV19 and TRBJ2-3): DGGITQSPKYLFRKEGQNVTLSCEQNLNHDAMYWYRQDPGQGLRLIYYSQIVNDFQKGDIAEGYSVSREKKESFPLTVTSAQKNPTAFYLCASSQLVGTDTQYFGPGTRLTVL.

The J gene is TRBJ2-2, the V gene TRBV4-3; no clear D. Germline CDR1 reads LGHNA; CDR2 reads YSLEER. The V end lost 0 bases, the J end lost 0 bases, and 8 bases lay between the germline ends. CDR3 size: 16 residues. As DNA, the CDR3 is TGCGCCAGCAGCCAAGACCGGCAGGCGAACACCGGGGAGCTGTTTTTT. Translated, it gives CASSQDRQANTGELFF.

The rearrangement uses TRBV7-9 and TRBJ1-1, with unresolved D. CDR3 length: 17 residues. CDR1 and CDR2 (germline): SEHNR, FQNEAQ (reference sequence). Trimming stripped 6 bases from V and 1 base from J, with 21 bases between. CDR3 coding DNA: TGTGCCAGCAGGAAGTTAGCTCCGGGTCTCGAGAACACTGAAGCTTTCTTT. Translation gives CASRKLAPGLENTEAFF.

The chain recombines TRBV15 with TRBJ2-7; D may match TRBD1 or TRBD2 (5 bases each). Trimming pared 0 bases from V and 3 bases from J, leaving 12 bases between. Germline V lookup: CDR1 LNHNV, CDR2 YYDKDF (reference sequence). The CDR3 runs to 15 residues. The CDR3 DNA reads as TGTGCCACCAGCAGAGATCCGGGGACCAACTACGAGCAGTACTTC. Translating gives CATSRDPGTNYEQYF.